The 17 T cell receptor beta chains listed next were all sequenced from one sample in a study of blood T cells in healthy people across ages. A sample-barcoded 5' primer and a J-beta primer mix were used in a second PCR of about 7 to 12 cycles. A single record per CDR3 protein comes from TCRdb applying MiXCR to the 5' RACE reads. The table has about 730,000 distinct CDR3 sequences, roughly 41% seen once. Specimen: blood. The origin of the receptors is a woman aged 55-70 years in good health.

The rearrangement uses TRBV20-1 and TRBJ2-5; maybe TRBD1 (5 bases). Germline assignment: CDR1 DFQATT and CDR2 SNEGSKA (reference sequence). The V end was cut by 6 bases, the J end by 13 bases, with 18 bases between. The CDR3 contains 11 residues. The CDR3 nucleotides read TGCAGTGCAAGGACCTCGGACACCTCGTACTTC. Translated, it gives CSARTSDTSYF.

This clonotype occurred a few times. The genes are TRBV6-5 and TRBJ2-1; the D is unclear. Trimming stripped 4 bases from V and 12 bases from J, with 19 bases between. CDR1 is MNHEY and CDR2 is SVGAGI in the germline V gene. CDR3 length: 14 amino acids. CDR3 region: CASSSDYEPKRQFF. CDR3 in DNA: TGTGCCAGCAGTTCGGATTACGAGCCAAAACGGCAGTTCTTC.

This clonotype was observed many times. The CDR3, as DNA: TGTGCCAGCAGTTCACAGGGTACTTCTGGCTACACCTTC. Translation: CASSSQGTSGYTF. The chain has TRBV12-3 or TRBV12-4 and TRBJ1-2, with D possibly TRBD1 on 6 matching bases. V lost 4 bases and J 7 bases, leaving 13 bases between the germline ends. The length of the CDR3 is 13 residues.

The V and J genes are TRBV11-2 and TRBJ2-3, with 9 bases that match TRBD2. The V segment lost 7 bases and the J segment 2 bases; nucleotides outside the gene matches: 10. Germline V gene lookup returns CDR1 SGHAT and CDR2 FQNNGV. There are 16 residues in the CDR3. CDR3 sequence: CASTRGLAANTDTQYF. CDR3 sequence (DNA): TGTGCCAGCACCCGGGGACTAGCCGCCAACACAGATACGCAGTATTTT.

The chain is built from TRBV12-3 or TRBV12-4 and TRBJ2-3; a weak D match, TRBD2 (5 bases). This CDR3 spans 13 amino acids. Trimming took 5 bases from V and 4 from J, leaving 10 bases between them. CDR3 nucleotide sequence: TGTGCCAGCAGTGTGGGAGAGGCAGATACGCAGTATTTT. Translated, it gives CASSVGEADTQYF.

Concerning this clonotype: A junction boundary mismatches the germline segment, possibly from a read error. This chain joins TRBV20-1 and TRBJ2-6; TRBD1 aligns across 8 bases. The CDR3 covers 14 residues. CDR1 and CDR2 (germline): DFQATT, SNEGSKA (reference sequence). The CDR3 loop reads CSAGQGSGANILTF. For the CDR3, the DNA is TGCAGTGCTGGACAGGGTTCTGGGGCCAACATCCTGACTTTC.

About this clonotype: Germline is not matched at one junction end, which may reflect a read error. The gene calls are TRBV6-1 and TRBJ2-5; D may be TRBD1 or TRBD2 (6 bases each). CDR1 MNHNS and CDR2 SASEGT come from the germline V gene. The CDR3 runs 16 residues. The CDR3 DNA sequence: TGTGCCAGCAGTGAAGTTGGGACACCCGGGGGAGAGATCCAGTACTTC. Its protein is CASSEVGTPGGEIQYF.

The chain links TRBV6-1 to TRBJ1-6, with D possibly TRBD1 on 5 matching bases. Per germline, CDR1 MNHNS and CDR2 SASEGT. V lost 0 bases to trimming and J lost 10 bases, with 13 bases between them. The CDR3 extends over 15 amino acids. The CDR3 sequence is CASSEAPQGISPLHF. The CDR3, as DNA: TGTGCCAGCAGTGAAGCGCCGCAGGGAATATCACCCCTCCACTTT.

This clonotype was detected only a few times. The CDR3 loop is CASTTTSVTNYEQYF. The CDR3 bases are TGTGCCAGCACCACAACTAGCGTCACCAACTACGAGCAGTACTTC. The genes are TRBV28 and TRBJ2-7, with 7 bases aligning to TRBD2. Trimming at V came to 7 bases and at J to 3 bases, leaving 12 bases not matched to a gene. There are 15 residues in the CDR3. CDR1 and CDR2 (germline): MDHEN, SYDVKM.

The chain joins TRBV28 to TRBJ1-5; 9 bases are shared with TRBD1. Germline V gene sequence: CDR1 MDHEN, CDR2 SYDVKM. After removal of 2 bases from V and 7 bases from J, the junction contained 6 bases not matched to a gene. This CDR3 contains 15 residues. The CDR3 DNA follows: TGTGCCAGCAGTTTACAAAGGACAGGGGACCAGCCCCAGCATTTT. This encodes CASSLQRTGDQPQHF.

A few counts support this clonotype. V is TRBV7-8 and J is TRBJ2-5; D may correspond to TRBD1 or TRBD2 (5 bases each). The CDR3 spans 15 residues. V lost 7 bases to trimming and J lost 1 base, with 16 bases between them. Germline V CDR1 and CDR2: SGHVS, FQNEAQ. CDR3 amino acids: CASTRWAGSQETQYF. The CDR3 DNA reads as TGTGCCAGCACCCGATGGGCAGGGAGCCAAGAGACCCAGTACTTC.

The V and J genes are TRBV11-2 and TRBJ2-5; TRBD2 aligns across 10 bases. Germline assignment: CDR1 SGHAT and CDR2 FQNNGV. The V segment lost 1 base and the J segment 11 bases; nucleotides outside the gene matches: 13. The CDR3 runs 16 residues. In DNA, the CDR3 is TGTGCCAGCAGCTTAGGGACTAGCGGCCACTACAGTGAGCAGTACTTC. This encodes CASSLGTSGHYSEQYF.

This clonotype was detected only a few times. The chain combines TRBV27 with TRBJ1-6, with 8 bases aligning to TRBD1. Per the germline V gene, CDR1 is MNHEY and CDR2 is SMNVEV (reference sequence). The ends lost 2 bases at V and 10 bases at J; junction bases unmatched: 7. The CDR3 covers 15 residues. CDR3 sequence reads: CASSLMDRVDSPLHF. The CDR3 region has the DNA TGTGCCAGCAGTTTAATGGACAGGGTAGACTCACCCCTCCACTTT.

The rearrangement uses TRBV9 and TRBJ2-1; D unclear. CDR3 length equals 16 residues. V lost 0 bases and J 0 bases, leaving 10 bases between the germline ends. CDR1 SGDLS and CDR2 YYNGEE come from the germline V gene. CDR3 sequence: CASSVEVDPSYNEQFF. CDR3 in DNA: TGTGCCAGCAGCGTAGAGGTGGACCCCTCCTACAATGAGCAGTTCTTC.

The chain uses TRBV7-3 and TRBJ2-3; no clear D gene. Germline V CDR1 and CDR2: SGHTA, FQGTGA. The CDR3 length is 16 residues. V lost 1 base, J lost 0 bases, and 11 bases lay in between. The chain's CDR3 is CASSLMYGSSTDTQYF. CDR3 bases: TGTGCCAGCAGCTTAATGTACGGTTCTAGCACAGATACGCAGTATTTT.

The CDR3 DNA reads as TGTGCCAGCAGTGAACGTAGATTAGGGCAGGGGGGTGATGAGCAGTTCTTC. As protein: CASSERRLGQGGDEQFF. The rearrangement uses TRBV6-1 and TRBJ2-1; D possibly corresponds to TRBD1 (7 bases). V lost 2 bases and J lost 8, with 22 bases in between. CDR3 length: 17 amino acids. Looked up from germline, CDR1 is MNHNS and CDR2 is SASEGT.

V and J are TRBV7-2 and TRBJ2-5; TRBD2 aligns across 11 bases. The CDR3 sequence is 15 residues long. Trimming removed 4 bases from V and 1 base from J; junction bases left unmatched: 2. Germline loops: CDR1 SGHTA, CDR2 FQGNSA. CDR3 in DNA: TGTGCCAGCAGCTCGGGACTAGCGGCCCAAGAGACCCAGTACTTC. It translates to CASSSGLAAQETQYF.